A selection of T cell receptor beta chains follows, all from one sample in a study of human T cells and chemical hapten exposure. TCRdb redid the calling of the RACE reads with MiXCR, one entry per CDR3 protein. The data hold 50,000 to 80,000 distinct CDR3 sequences, with approximately 10% observed a single time. The specimen was whole blood, collected in connection with sensitization to the hapten diphenylcyclopropenone (DPC). All receptors derive from a woman younger than 45 with alopecia areata. Some clones in this sample may be carry-over from other donors' samples. The CDR3 runs from the conserved cysteine through the conserved F or W. D genes are given only for firm matches. Size is omitted from some rows. Given values are once, few, many or a class for expanded clones.

J gene,V gene,D gene,clone size,CDR3 DNA,CDR3 protein
TRBJ2-1,TRBV27,.,few,TGTGCCAGCAGTTTGACCGGGCTAGGCTCCTACAATGAGCAGTTCTTC,CASSLTGLGSYNEQFF
TRBJ2-2,TRBV20-1,.,many,TGCAGTGCTAGATCCGGATATACCGGGGAGCTGTTTTTT,CSARSGYTGELFF
TRBJ2-6,TRBV7-2,.,many,TGTGCCAGAGCTCCTTCCCGTCCCTGGGTCTCTGGGGCCAACGTCCTGACTTTC,CARAPSRPWVSGANVLTF
TRBJ1-5,TRBV19,TRBD1,many,TGTGCCAGTAGGGGGATCGGACAGGGACCAAATCAGCCCCAGCATTTT,CASRGIGQGPNQPQHF
TRBJ1-2,TRBV28,.,.,TGTGCCAGCAGTTTGCTCCTTCAAGGCTACACCTTC,CASSLLLQGYTF
TRBJ2-7,TRBV3-2,.,few,TGTGCCAGCCCAACGGGAGAGAGTGGCGAGCAGTACTTC,CASPTGESGEQYF
TRBJ1-4,TRBV18,TRBD1,.,TGTGCCAGCGTCGACAGGGGTCGAAGGGAAAAACTGTTTTTT,CASVDRGRREKLFF
TRBJ1-1,TRBV7-8,.,few,TGTGCCAGCACCCCAATGAGGATGAACACTGAAGCTTTCTTT,CASTPMRMNTEAFF
TRBJ2-2,TRBV5-1,.,many,TGCGCCAGCCGTTGGACAGATCAGCCCGGGGAGCTGTTTTTT,CASRWTDQPGELFF
TRBJ2-1,TRBV5-1,.,many,TGCGCCAGCACCCGGAGGTGGGGGAGTGAGCAGTTCTTC,CASTRRWGSEQFF
TRBJ1-1,TRBV11-1,TRBD1,.,TGTGCCAGCAGCTTAGCCGGACAGGCGAACACTGAAGCTTTCTTT,CASSLAGQANTEAFF
TRBJ2-3,TRBV6-5,.,many,TGTGCCAGCACCAAGGGGGGAGAGGACACAGATACGCAGTATTTT,CASTKGGEDTDTQYF
TRBJ2-7,TRBV6-6,TRBD2,few,TGTGCCAGCAGTTCTACTAGCGGGAGAACCGAGCAGTACTTC,CASSSTSGRTEQYF
TRBJ2-2,TRBV4-2,.,.,TGTGCCAGCTCAGAGACTTCCACCGGGGAGCTGTTTTTT,CASSETSTGELFF
TRBJ1-1,TRBV6-5,TRBD1,few,TGTGCCAGCAGTTACTCCAGGGGGGGGGCGGTGAACACTGAAGCTTTCTTT,CASSYSRGGAVNTEAFF
TRBJ2-7,TRBV6-6,TRBD2,.,TGTGCCAGCATTAGCGGGAGTAGTTACGAGCAGTACTTC,CASISGSSYEQYF
TRBJ1-2,TRBV6-2/TRBV6-3,.,.,TGTGCCAGCTCGCTCCCACAAGGACGGTTCTATGGCTACACCTTC,CASSLPQGRFYGYTF
TRBJ1-2,TRBV2,TRBD1,many,TGTGCCAGCAGTGAGGGACAGGCGTACTATGGCTACACCTTC,CASSEGQAYYGYTF
TRBJ2-6,TRBV12-3/TRBV12-4,.,few,TGTGCCAGCAGTTGGACCCCGAGTGGGGCCAACGTCCTGACTTTC,CASSWTPSGANVLTF
TRBJ1-5,TRBV20-1,TRBD1,.,TGCAGTGCGGGCCGGGACAGCGACAATCAGCCCCAGCATTTT,CSAGRDSDNQPQHF
TRBJ1-2,TRBV7-9,TRBD1,few,TGTGCCAGCAGGTCCCGGGACAGGGACTCTGGCTACACCTTC,CASRSRDRDSGYTF
TRBJ1-5,TRBV20-1,.,.,TGCAGTGCCTCTCCTATGAGGGGTACGAGGCAGCCCCAGCATTTT,CSASPMRGTRQPQHF
TRBJ1-1,TRBV18,TRBD1,few,TGTGCCAGCTCAACGGCCGGGACAGGGGCGAGGGAGCTCTTT,CASSTAGTGARELF
TRBJ2-1,TRBV11-3,TRBD2,few,TGTGCCAGCAGCTTAGAAGCGGGGACCGCAAATGAGCAGTTCTTC,CASSLEAGTANEQFF
TRBJ2-7,TRBV14,TRBD2,many,TGTGCCAGCAGCCAAGTCGAACTAGCGCGGTCCTACGAGCAGTACTTC,CASSQVELARSYEQYF
TRBJ1-1,TRBV18,TRBD1,many,TGTGCCAGCGGAAGGAACCGACAGGGAGAGGGGAACACTGAAGCTTTCTTT,CASGRNRQGEGNTEAFF
TRBJ2-1,TRBV5-1,TRBD2,many,TGCGCCAGCAGCTTGGACCTAGCGGGAGTATCTGAGCAGTTCTTC,CASSLDLAGVSEQFF
TRBJ2-1,TRBV19,.,.,TGTGCCAGTAGCCCAGACCAGCGGTCGTCTCAGTTCTTC,CASSPDQRSSQFF
TRBJ2-3,TRBV6-2/TRBV6-3,.,.,TGTGCCAGCAGTTATTGGGCAGATACGCAGTATTTT,CASSYWADTQYF
TRBJ1-1,TRBV5-4,.,few,TGTGCCAGCAGCTTGGACAGCACAATGAACACTGAAGCTTTCTTT,CASSLDSTMNTEAFF
TRBJ2-5,TRBV7-8,.,many,TGTGCCAGCAGCTTACAAGGAGCTTCAGAGACCCAGTACTTC,CASSLQGASETQYF
TRBJ2-7,TRBV2,.,few,TGTGCCAGCAGTCGAGTGGGTCATCCGTACTTC,CASSRVGHPYF
TRBJ2-6,TRBV7-2,.,.,TGTGCCAGCAGCTTAGTATCAGCATCTGGGGCCAACGTCCTGACTTTC,CASSLVSASGANVLTF
TRBJ2-7,TRBV6-5,.,many,TGTGCCAGCAGTTACTCCTCGGCAGACTCGAGCTCCTACGAGCAGTACTTC,CASSYSSADSSSYEQYF
TRBJ1-1,TRBV6-6,.,many,TGTGCCAGCAGTTCCCGGGACTTGGAGAACACTGAAGCTTTCTTT,CASSSRDLENTEAFF
TRBJ2-3,TRBV19,TRBD2,.,TGTGCCAGTAATGGTTTCGCGGGGGCAGATACGCAGTATTTT,CASNGFAGADTQYF
TRBJ2-2,TRBV9,.,few,TGTGCCAGCAGCGTACGGCACACCTTGAACACCGGGGAGCTGTTTTTT,CASSVRHTLNTGELFF
TRBJ2-1,TRBV30,.,.,TGTGCCTGGAGCCTAAATAGCTACAATGAGCAGTTCTTC,CAWSLNSYNEQFF
TRBJ2-7,TRBV6-5,.,.,TGTGCCAGCAGTTACTCGGGCGGTAGTCCCTACGAGCAGTACTTC,CASSYSGGSPYEQYF
TRBJ1-5,TRBV20-1,TRBD1,.,TGCAGTGCTAGAGGGGGGCGGACAGGGCAGGGCCAGCCCCAGCATTTT,CSARGGRTGQGQPQHF
TRBJ2-3,TRBV12-3/TRBV12-4,.,few,TGTGCCAGCAGACTCTGGCCTAACGTGGATACGCAGTATTTT,CASRLWPNVDTQYF
TRBJ2-1,TRBV6-6,.,.,TGTGCCAGCAGTTACTCGCAAAACTACTACAATGAGCAGTTCTTC,CASSYSQNYYNEQFF
TRBJ2-2,TRBV29-1,.,many,TGCAGCGTTGAGGGGGTCACCGGGGAGCTGTTTTTT,CSVEGVTGELFF
TRBJ2-6,TRBV12-3/TRBV12-4,.,few,TGTGCCAGCAGTTTAGAGATTAGGGGCTCTGGGGCCAACGTCCTGACTTTC,CASSLEIRGSGANVLTF
TRBJ2-3,TRBV5-5,.,.,TGTGCCAGCAGCTTGGATCTGGGGATCGACACAGATACGCAGTATTTT,CASSLDLGIDTDTQYF
TRBJ1-5,TRBV10-3,.,.,TGTGCCATCAGTCGAGAGGGTTCAGGGTCTCAGCCCCAGCATTTT,CAISREGSGSQPQHF
TRBJ2-2,TRBV7-9,.,.,TGTGCCAGCAGCCAGACCCTGAACACCGGGGAGCTGTTTTTT,CASSQTLNTGELFF
TRBJ1-1,TRBV10-3,.,.,TGTGCCATCAGTGACAGGTGGGACACTGAAGCTTTCTTT,CAISDRWDTEAFF
TRBJ1-1,TRBV11-2,TRBD1,.,TGTGCCAGCAGCCCCCGACAGGGTAACACTGAAGCTTTCTTT,CASSPRQGNTEAFF
TRBJ1-1,TRBV28,.,.,TGTGCCAGCTCCGAGAACCGGAAGGAAGCTTTCTTT,CASSENRKEAFF
TRBJ2-7,TRBV4-3,.,.,TGCGCCAGCAGCCAAGGGGCAGGATCCTACGAGCAGTACTTC,CASSQGAGSYEQYF
TRBJ1-1,TRBV7-9,TRBD1,many,TGTGCCAGCAGCTTCCAGGGGGGACAGGGTGAAGCTTTCTTT,CASSFQGGQGEAFF
TRBJ2-1,TRBV29-1,TRBD2,.,TGCAGCGGCAGGTATACTAGCGGGAGTCTGAATGAGCAGTTCTTC,CSGRYTSGSLNEQFF
TRBJ1-1,TRBV20-1,.,few,TGCAGTGCTAGAGATCCCCAGGGAGGGAACACTGAAGCTTTCTTT,CSARDPQGGNTEAFF
TRBJ2-2,TRBV7-2,.,many,TGTGCCAGCACGGGCTCGAACACCGGGGAGCTGTTTTTT,CASTGSNTGELFF